Presented here are 19 T cell receptor beta chains from one specimen sequenced in a study of blood T cells in healthy people across ages. The authors ran a second PCR of about 6 to 12 cycles using a sample-barcoded 5' primer and a J-beta primer mix. Each CDR3 protein is one row after TCRdb ran MiXCR on the 5' RACE reads. The sample holds 800,000 to 950,000 distinct CDR3 sequences, about 48% seen once. The sequencing sample was made of blood. The source is a man in his thirties or forties in good health.

The chain carries TRBV9 and TRBJ2-7; 11 bases match TRBD1. The CDR3 covers 16 residues. Unmatched junction bases numbered 7, after V lost 0 bases and J lost 5 bases. The V gene's germline CDR1 is SGDLS and CDR2 YYNGEE. DNA of the CDR3: TGTGCCAGCAGCGTAGAAGTGCGGACAGGGGGCCACGAGCAGTACTTC. Its protein product is CASSVEVRTGGHEQYF.

This clonotype has a handful of counts. The CDR3 region is CSVEIGQETQYF. In DNA form, the CDR3 reads TGCAGCGTTGAAATCGGACAAGAGACCCAGTACTTC. The chain is built from TRBV29-1 and TRBJ2-5; unclear D gene. CDR3 size: 12 residues. The germline V gene encodes CDR1 SQVTM and CDR2 ANQGSEA. V shed 2 bases and J shed 2 bases, with 6 bases lying between them.

This clonotype was counted a single time. The chain recombines TRBV24-1 with TRBJ1-5; no clear D. Looked up from germline, CDR1 is KGHDR and CDR2 is SFDVKD. The CDR3 spans 15 residues. Trimming left V 3 bases short and J 4 bases short, with 12 bases between. CDR3 bases: TGTGCCACCAGTGATCCCAGGCTGGGGAATCAGCCCCAGCATTTT. Translated, it gives CATSDPRLGNQPQHF.

The count of this clonotype is one. This rearrangement joins TRBV5-6 to TRBJ2-7; 10 bases fit TRBD1. The CDR3 spans 16 residues. CDR1 and CDR2 (germline): SGHDT, YYEEEE. Trimming at V came to 6 bases and at J to 7 bases, leaving 16 bases not matched to a gene. The CDR3 DNA is TGTGCCAGCACCCGATCAAGCCGGGACAGGGGTCATGAGCAGTACTTC. It translates to CASTRSSRDRGHEQYF.

Many counts were recorded for this clonotype. CDR3 nucleotide sequence: TGTGCCAGCGGCAAACAGGGCGTCGTGAACAATGAGCAGTTCTTC. Amino acids: CASGKQGVVNNEQFF. The chain is built from TRBV9 and TRBJ2-1, with a tentative D call TRBD1 (6 bases). Germline V gene sequence: CDR1 SGDLS, CDR2 YYNGEE. The V end was cut by 7 bases, the J end by 5 bases, with 19 bases between. The CDR3 has 15 residues.

The rearrangement links TRBV11-2 to TRBJ1-1, with no clear D. Trimming removed 8 bases from V and 4 bases from J, with 14 bases in between. The germline gives CDR1 SGHAT, CDR2 FQNNGV. The CDR3 sequence is 13 residues long. The CDR3 spells CASRLRTVTEAFF. CDR3 nucleotide sequence: TGTGCCAGCCGGCTCCGGACGGTCACTGAAGCTTTCTTT. The whole variable domain, filled in from reference TRBV11-2 and TRBJ1-1, reads EAGVAQSPRYKIIEKRQSVAFWCNPISGHATLYWYQQILGQGPKLLIQFQNNGVVDDSQLPKDRFSAERLKGVDSTLKIQPAKLEDSAVYLCASRLRTVTEAFFGQGTRLTVV.

The sample holds one count of this clonotype. This chain joins TRBV2 and TRBJ2-3; D is unresolved. The CDR3 sequence is 12 residues long. The germline V gene encodes CDR1 SNHLY and CDR2 FYNNEI. Trimming took 8 bases from V and 1 from J, leaving 7 bases between them. This CDR3 is CASALRTDTQYF. The CDR3 coding sequence is TGTGCCAGCGCACTGCGCACAGATACGCAGTATTTT.

This clonotype was counted a single time. The chain links TRBV25-1 to TRBJ2-7, with D perhaps TRBD1 (5 bases). V shed 6 bases and J shed 1 base, with 7 bases lying between them. CDR3 length equals 12 residues. Germline V gene data show CDR1 as MGHDK and CDR2 as SYGVNS. The CDR3 is CASRDISYEQYF. For the CDR3, the DNA is TGTGCCAGCAGGGACATTTCCTACGAGCAGTACTTC.

This clonotype was counted between two and nine times. The chain is built from TRBV12-3 or TRBV12-4 and TRBJ1-6; D gene uncertain. The CDR3 extends over 14 amino acids. V was cut by 3 bases and J by 6 bases, with 9 bases left in between. The CDR3 region is CASSFSGSNSPLHF. CDR3 bases: TGTGCCAGCAGTTTCTCAGGTTCTAATTCACCCCTCCACTTT.

This clonotype was counted only a few times. The chain combines TRBV5-1 with TRBJ1-6, with D perhaps TRBD1 (6 bases). The CDR3 sequence is 14 residues long. Trimming removed 3 bases from V and 10 bases from J, with 14 bases in between. Germline assignment: CDR1 SGHRS and CDR2 YFSETQ. CDR3 residues: CASSSGQAWSPLHF. The CDR3 nucleotides read TGCGCCAGCAGCTCGGGACAAGCTTGGTCACCCCTCCACTTT.

The chain has TRBV12-3 or TRBV12-4 and TRBJ2-3, with unresolved D. The ends were cut back, 3 bases at V and 8 bases at J, with 12 bases in the middle. This CDR3 contains 13 residues. DNA of the CDR3: TGTGCCAGCAGTTTCCCGTCCCCCGGTACGCAGTATTTT. This sequence encodes CASSFPSPGTQYF.

This chain connects TRBV21-1 to TRBJ1-1. TRBV21-1 corresponds to a pseudogene. This CDR3 has 16 amino acids. For the CDR3, the DNA is TGTGCCAGCAGCAAAAAGGGAGGAGGGCCCCACACTGAAGCTTTCTTT. It yields the protein CASSKKGGGPHTEAFF.

The chain carries TRBV5-1 and TRBJ2-3; D is unclear. V was clipped by 0 bases and J by 1 base, with 9 bases between them. Germline V gene data show CDR1 as SGHRS and CDR2 as YFSETQ. The CDR3 length is 15 residues. The CDR3 region is CASSLGPSGTDTQYF. CDR3 DNA sequence: TGCGCCAGCAGCTTGGGGCCATCTGGCACAGATACGCAGTATTTT.

This clonotype was recorded a few times. The gene calls are TRBV7-2 and TRBJ1-1, with a weak D call TRBD1 (5 bases). Trimming cost V 5 bases and J 1 base, with 20 bases left between them. The CDR3 runs to 17 residues. The V gene's germline CDR1 is SGHTA and CDR2 FQGNSA. The CDR3 nucleotides are TGTGCCAGCAGCCCGTCGGGGGTGGGAATAGCGAACACTGAAGCTTTCTTT. Amino acids: CASSPSGVGIANTEAFF.

The CDR3 DNA reads TGTGCCAGCAGCCCTAGCGGGGCTTCCTCTGGGGCCAACGTCCTGACTTTC. Protein product: CASSPSGASSGANVLTF. This rearrangement joins TRBV4-2 to TRBJ2-6, with 9 bases fitting TRBD2. The CDR3 loop spans 17 amino acids. V was clipped by 4 bases and J by 0 bases; unmatched bases: 4. Germline V CDR1 and CDR2: LGHNA, YNFKEQ.

V is TRBV12-3 or TRBV12-4 and J is TRBJ1-6; possibly TRBD1 for D (6 bases). V lost 5 bases and J 7 bases, leaving 18 bases between the germline ends. The CDR3 runs 16 residues. Written as DNA, the CDR3 is TGTGCCAGCAGTGCCCCTTCTGGGCAGGGGAATTCACCCCTCCACTTT. Translated, it gives CASSAPSGQGNSPLHF.

In regard to this clonotype: Mismatch with germline at one junction end may stem from a read error. V gene TRBV7-2 combines with J gene TRBJ2-7; possibly TRBD2 for D (6 bases). This CDR3 has 17 residues. Germline V lookup: CDR1 SGHTA, CDR2 FQGNSA. The CDR3 spells CAGSLARGTGSSYEQYF. Written as DNA, the CDR3 is TGTGCCGGCAGCTTAGCGCGGGGAACGGGAAGCTCCTACGAGCAGTACTTC.

In its sample, this clonotype was seen once. The rearrangement joins TRBV29-1 to TRBJ1-5, with D perhaps matching TRBD1 (5 bases). The V end was cut by 4 bases, the J end by 6 bases, with 10 bases between. The germline V gene has CDR1 SQVTM and CDR2 ANQGSEA. CDR3 length: 12 residues. Here the CDR3 DNA reads TGCAGCGTTGGACAGCGGGGTCAGCCCCAGCATTTT. This encodes CSVGQRGQPQHF. Variable domain in full (rest from reference TRBV29-1 and TRBJ1-5): SAVISQKPSRDICQRGTSLTIQCQVDSQVTMMFWYRQQPGQSLTLIATANQGSEATYESGFVIDKFPISRPNLTFSTLTVSNMSPEDSSIYLCSVGQRGQPQHFGDGTRLSIL.

The CDR3 protein is CASSQGDRWGDTQYF. CDR3 DNA sequence: TGTGCCAGCAGTCAAGGGGACAGGTGGGGGGATACGCAGTATTTT. The rearrangement joins TRBV6-5 to TRBJ2-3; TRBD1 matches 8 bases. Per germline, CDR1 MNHEY and CDR2 SVGAGI. With V trimmed by 5 bases and J by 6 bases, 10 bases remained unmatched. This CDR3 is built from 15 residues.